This T cell receptor beta chain was recovered during a study of a mutant IDH1 vaccine in newly diagnosed glioma. On the study more broadly: Patients previously underwent radiotherapy, temozolomide, or both, and most underwent both.

Some clones are missing from TCRdb's copy, which holds only in-frame ones; the method was immunoSEQ multiplex PCR. Of 80,000 to 100,000 clones listed, roughly 87% were seen once; the top ten hold about 5.3%. Notes on the study in general: Immune responses arising from the vaccine appeared in about 93% of patients.

This clone has at least ten counts. Its antigen is still unknown. CDR1 SGHRS and CDR2 YFSETQ come from the germline V gene. The CDR3 is 13 residues long. V was clipped by 1 base and J by 8 bases, with 12 bases between them. Time point noted: baseline, week 1 (first vaccination visit). Treatment defined: pre-vaccination baseline after standard-of-care therapy. Newly diagnosed WHO grade 3 or 4 IDH1-mutant, ATRX-lost astrocytomas were identified in the donors. The origin of this receptor is a man in his forties with glioma. Some clones in this sample may be carry-over from other donors' samples. V usage is TRBV5-1 and J usage is TRBJ1-1, with a tentative D call TRBD1 (5 bases). Sequenced here: PBMCs, sampled from a glioma patient treated with radiotherapy, temozolomide or both. Written as DNA, the CDR3 is TGCGCCAGCAGCTTGCTCCCCAGGGAAGAAGCTTTCTTT. This encodes CASSLLPREEAFF.